This is a list of T cell receptor beta chains from one sample in a study of shared clonotypes between healthy human individuals. The table came from immunoSEQ multiplex PCR; TCRdb's copy has only in-frame clones and leaves some out. The sample has 2 million to 2.5 million clones; just over 90% are singletons. Sequences were obtained from naive CD4+ T cells from PBMCs. The receptors were gathered from a man between 18 and 29 years old in good health. Some clones in this sample may be carry-over from other donors' samples. Both conserved end residues are part of each CDR3. Fields, in order: clone size, J gene, V gene, D gene, CDR3 protein. D genes are given only for firm matches. Not every row has a clone size; where given, it reads once, few, many or a size class.

clone size: -; J gene: TRBJ2-2; V gene: TRBV25-1; D gene: -; CDR3 protein: CASSGYTGELFF
clone size: -; J gene: TRBJ1-4; V gene: TRBV2; D gene: -; CDR3 protein: CASSVSGEGLFF
clone size: few; J gene: TRBJ1-1; V gene: TRBV11-2; D gene: TRBD1; CDR3 protein: CASSSRQGLTEAFF
clone size: -; J gene: TRBJ1-5; V gene: TRBV5-1; D gene: -; CDR3 protein: CASSSGPNQPQHF
clone size: -; J gene: TRBJ2-7; V gene: TRBV2; D gene: -; CDR3 protein: CASVVQGGPYEQYF
clone size: -; J gene: TRBJ1-3; V gene: TRBV14; D gene: TRBD1; CDR3 protein: CASSQTGQGISFGTIYF
clone size: -; J gene: TRBJ2-1; V gene: TRBV6-5; D gene: -; CDR3 protein: CASRRDFSSYNEQFF
clone size: -; J gene: TRBJ1-2; V gene: TRBV6-1; D gene: TRBD1; CDR3 protein: CASNPGQGANYGYTF
clone size: -; J gene: TRBJ2-2; V gene: TRBV5-1; D gene: -; CDR3 protein: CASSLTAPNTGELFF
clone size: -; J gene: TRBJ2-7; V gene: TRBV18; D gene: TRBD2; CDR3 protein: CASSSGTSGRIYEQYF
clone size: -; J gene: TRBJ1-5; V gene: TRBV28; D gene: TRBD1; CDR3 protein: CASSPGTVYSNQPQHF
clone size: -; J gene: TRBJ1-4; V gene: TRBV29-1; D gene: TRBD1; CDR3 protein: CSVLRQGEKLFF
clone size: -; J gene: TRBJ2-7; V gene: TRBV28; D gene: TRBD2; CDR3 protein: CASSSASGRSSYEQYF
clone size: -; J gene: TRBJ1-1; V gene: TRBV6-5; D gene: TRBD1; CDR3 protein: CASTKTGRTEAFF
clone size: -; J gene: TRBJ2-2; V gene: TRBV27; D gene: -; CDR3 protein: CASSYNTLVELFF
clone size: -; J gene: TRBJ2-1; V gene: TRBV18; D gene: TRBD1; CDR3 protein: CASSPEDREYNEQFF
clone size: -; J gene: TRBJ1-2; V gene: TRBV11-2; D gene: -; CDR3 protein: CASSLSRSEGYTF
clone size: -; J gene: TRBJ2-4; V gene: TRBV7-2; D gene: -; CDR3 protein: CASSENQVLAKNIQYF
clone size: -; J gene: TRBJ2-7; V gene: TRBV27; D gene: -; CDR3 protein: CASSFPGGVAFF
clone size: once; J gene: TRBJ2-3; V gene: TRBV2; D gene: TRBD2; CDR3 protein: CASRRLAGGKTDTQYF
clone size: -; J gene: TRBJ1-3; V gene: TRBV7-6; D gene: -; CDR3 protein: CASSLGSSGNTIYF
clone size: -; J gene: TRBJ2-2; V gene: TRBV27; D gene: -; CDR3 protein: CASSQDVIASGELFF
clone size: -; J gene: TRBJ2-3; V gene: TRBV29-1; D gene: -; CDR3 protein: CSVGTAATRTDTQYF
clone size: -; J gene: TRBJ2-1; V gene: TRBV9; D gene: TRBD2; CDR3 protein: CASSPTLAGNNEQFF
clone size: -; J gene: TRBJ2-1; V gene: TRBV29-1; D gene: -; CDR3 protein: CSVEGGSGYNEQFF
clone size: -; J gene: TRBJ1-3; V gene: TRBV9; D gene: TRBD1; CDR3 protein: CASSADRDSGNTIYF
clone size: -; J gene: TRBJ2-2; V gene: TRBV19; D gene: TRBD1; CDR3 protein: CASRGTGRTGELFF
clone size: once; J gene: TRBJ2-7; V gene: TRBV5-1; D gene: -; CDR3 protein: CASSLGLDYEQYF
clone size: -; J gene: TRBJ1-2; V gene: TRBV7-9; D gene: -; CDR3 protein: CASSLGQGIFGYTF
clone size: -; J gene: TRBJ2-7; V gene: TRBV30; D gene: -; CDR3 protein: CAWSVKGTYEQYF
clone size: -; J gene: TRBJ1-2; V gene: TRBV6-1; D gene: -; CDR3 protein: CASSEMRGYGYTF
clone size: -; J gene: TRBJ2-1; V gene: TRBV19; D gene: TRBD2; CDR3 protein: CASSMAGAYNEQFF
clone size: -; J gene: TRBJ1-4; V gene: TRBV27; D gene: TRBD1; CDR3 protein: CASSRRQGAGEKLFF
clone size: -; J gene: TRBJ2-1; V gene: TRBV5-6; D gene: TRBD2; CDR3 protein: CASSRGLANNEQFF
clone size: -; J gene: TRBJ1-2; V gene: TRBV2; D gene: -; CDR3 protein: CASSESGDYGYTF
clone size: -; J gene: TRBJ2-5; V gene: TRBV21-1; D gene: -; CDR3 protein: CASSQETQYF
clone size: -; J gene: TRBJ1-1; V gene: TRBV7-2; D gene: -; CDR3 protein: CASSPSGEGAFF
clone size: -; J gene: TRBJ1-4; V gene: TRBV19; D gene: -; CDR3 protein: CASSITSANEKLFF
clone size: -; J gene: TRBJ1-2; V gene: TRBV7-3; D gene: TRBD1; CDR3 protein: CASSFGQGYGYTF
clone size: -; J gene: TRBJ1-2; V gene: TRBV18; D gene: TRBD1; CDR3 protein: CASSQQGVVGGYTF
clone size: once; J gene: TRBJ2-1; V gene: TRBV19; D gene: -; CDR3 protein: CASRISSSEQFF
clone size: -; J gene: TRBJ2-5; V gene: TRBV6-5; D gene: TRBD2; CDR3 protein: CASRRTSQQETQYF
clone size: -; J gene: TRBJ1-1; V gene: TRBV27; D gene: -; CDR3 protein: CASSSGQGRPNTEAFF
clone size: -; J gene: TRBJ2-3; V gene: TRBV5-1; D gene: TRBD2; CDR3 protein: CASSFTGDYHTDTQYF
clone size: -; J gene: TRBJ2-3; V gene: TRBV9; D gene: TRBD2; CDR3 protein: CASSVQTSALAPADTQYF
clone size: -; J gene: TRBJ2-5; V gene: TRBV9; D gene: TRBD2; CDR3 protein: CASSVGLAGVLETQYF
clone size: -; J gene: TRBJ2-1; V gene: TRBV9; D gene: -; CDR3 protein: CASSVGDHYNEQFF
clone size: -; J gene: TRBJ1-2; V gene: TRBV2; D gene: TRBD1; CDR3 protein: CASGRDSYPGYTF
clone size: -; J gene: TRBJ2-3; V gene: TRBV7-3; D gene: -; CDR3 protein: CASSLTTTRSVSSSTDTQYF
clone size: -; J gene: TRBJ2-2; V gene: TRBV19; D gene: -; CDR3 protein: CASSIVYGVTNTGELFF
clone size: few; J gene: TRBJ1-1; V gene: TRBV5-1; D gene: -; CDR3 protein: CASSQGWRGMMNTEAFF
clone size: once; J gene: TRBJ1-3; V gene: TRBV11-2; D gene: -; CDR3 protein: CASSLLSGSGNTIYF
clone size: -; J gene: TRBJ1-3; V gene: TRBV7-8; D gene: -; CDR3 protein: CASSPRGHSGNTIYF
clone size: -; J gene: TRBJ2-7; V gene: TRBV6-1; D gene: TRBD2; CDR3 protein: CASSEKIGLRGVPYEQYF
clone size: once; J gene: TRBJ2-3; V gene: TRBV2; D gene: TRBD2; CDR3 protein: CASSEAFLVTSVF
clone size: -; J gene: TRBJ1-5; V gene: TRBV28; D gene: TRBD1; CDR3 protein: CASSWGTGNQPQHF